A selection of T cell receptor beta chains follows, all from one sample in a study of control samples from healthy donors and cancer patients. The table came from immunoSEQ multiplex PCR; TCRdb's copy has only in-frame clones and leaves some out. The profile shows 180,000 or so clones, 91% of them singletons. Sequenced: blood. These receptors were collected from a woman in her twenties or thirties in good health. The CDR3 runs from the conserved cysteine through the conserved F or W. A D gene is named only where the DNA matches it firmly. Clone size appears in some rows only: once, few, many, or a class for an expanded clone.

TRBJ1-2	TRBD1	NA	TRBV28	TGTGCCAGCAATTCAGGGGGAGTTAACTATGGCTACACCTTC	CASNSGGVNYGYTF
TRBJ1-6	NA	NA	TRBV4-3	TGCGCCAGCAGCCAAGATCGGGGATCACCCCTCCACTTT	CASSQDRGSPLHF
TRBJ1-5	TRBD1	once	TRBV12-5	TGTGCTAGTGGTCCACAGGGGGTAAGTCAGCCCCAGCATTTT	CASGPQGVSQPQHF
TRBJ1-6	NA	NA	TRBV5-4	TGTGCCAGCAGCTTGGGGTTAGGGGCCCCTAATTCACCCCTCCACTTT	CASSLGLGAPNSPLHF
TRBJ1-5	NA	NA	TRBV7-8	TGTGCCAGCAGCTTAGAACCTTATAGCAATCAGCCCCAGCATTTT	CASSLEPYSNQPQHF
TRBJ1-2	NA	NA	TRBV29-1	TGCAGCGTTGCCGAGGGACGGCGGGACTATGGCTACACCTTC	CSVAEGRRDYGYTF
TRBJ2-1	TRBD2	NA	TRBV4-1	TGCGCCAGCAGCCAAGTGTGGGGTAGCGGGGGGTTTGATGAGCAGTTCTTC	CASSQVWGSGGFDEQFF
TRBJ2-3	TRBD2	once	TRBV7-9	TGTGCCAGCAGCACTGTAGCGGGGGGGGCCGTGGATACGCAGTATTTT	CASSTVAGGAVDTQYF
TRBJ2-7	NA	NA	TRBV15	TGTGCCACCAGCAGTCGTCCAGGGTCCTACGAGCAGTACTTC	CATSSRPGSYEQYF
TRBJ2-3	TRBD2	NA	TRBV6-5	TGTGCCAGCAGTTACGTCGTAGCGGGAGTCACAGATACGCAGTATTTT	CASSYVVAGVTDTQYF
TRBJ1-1	NA	NA	TRBV6-4	TGTGCCAGCAGTGACTCAGGACCCGCGAACACTGAAGCTTTCTTT	CASSDSGPANTEAFF
TRBJ1-6	NA	NA	TRBV21-1	TGTGCCAGCAGCAAACCCGGTTATAATTCACCCCTCCACTTT	CASSKPGYNSPLHF
TRBJ2-3	NA	NA	TRBV12-3/TRBV12-4	TGTGCCAGCAGTTTCCAGAGCACAGATACGCAGTATTTT	CASSFQSTDTQYF
TRBJ2-2	NA	NA	TRBV19	TGTGCCAGTAGTATAGCACAGTACACCGGGGAGCTGTTTTTT	CASSIAQYTGELFF
TRBJ2-3	NA	NA	TRBV7-2	TGTGCCAGCAGTTCCGGATTACCTAGCACAGATACGCAGTATTTT	CASSSGLPSTDTQYF
TRBJ1-1	NA	NA	TRBV3-1/TRBV3-2	TGTGCCAGCAGCCTCAGACAGGAAGCTTTCTTT	CASSLRQEAFF
TRBJ1-1	NA	NA	TRBV28	TGTGCCAGCAGTTTAACCTGGAACACTGAAGCTTTCTTT	CASSLTWNTEAFF
TRBJ2-7	NA	NA	TRBV21-1	TGTGCCAGCAGCAAGAGTCAGGTCTACGAGCAGTACTTC	CASSKSQVYEQYF
TRBJ1-5	NA	NA	TRBV10-3	TGTGCCATCAGTGAGTCGAATCTTGGTCAGCCCCAGCATTTT	CAISESNLGQPQHF
TRBJ1-2	TRBD1	once	TRBV12-3/TRBV12-4	TGTGCCAGCGGACAGGCCAACTATGGCTACACCTTC	CASGQANYGYTF
TRBJ1-5	TRBD1	NA	TRBV25-1	TGTGCCAGCAGTGAAACAGGGGGAAGTCAGCCCCAGCATTTT	CASSETGGSQPQHF
TRBJ1-5	NA	NA	TRBV2	TGTGCCAGCAGTGAACTCCGTCAGCCCCAGCATTTT	CASSELRQPQHF
TRBJ2-1	TRBD2	NA	TRBV2	TGTGCCAGCAGGGTGGCGGGGGGCCCCAATGAGCAGTTCTTC	CASRVAGGPNEQFF
TRBJ2-1	TRBD1	NA	TRBV4-2	TGTGCCAGCAGCCCCGGGACAGATTACAATGAGCAGTTCTTC	CASSPGTDYNEQFF
TRBJ2-3	TRBD2	NA	TRBV19	TGTGCCAGTAGTGGCGGCGGGGGGACAGATACGCAGTATTTT	CASSGGGGTDTQYF
TRBJ1-5	NA	NA	TRBV19	TGTGCCAGTAGTTCGGGACACAATCAGCCCCAGCATTTT	CASSSGHNQPQHF
TRBJ1-3	NA	NA	TRBV11-2	TGTGCCAGCAGCTTCTCTGGAAACACCATATATTTT	CASSFSGNTIYF
TRBJ1-2	TRBD1	once	TRBV6-5	TGTGCCAGCAGGAGACAGGGCAACTATGGCTACACCTTC	CASRRQGNYGYTF
TRBJ2-5	TRBD2	NA	TRBV30	TGTGCCTGGACTCCAGGGACTAGCGAGACCCAGTACTTC	CAWTPGTSETQYF
TRBJ2-3	NA	NA	TRBV6-4	TGTGCCAGCAGTGGGACAGGCACAGATACGCAGTATTTT	CASSGTGTDTQYF
TRBJ2-7	TRBD1	NA	TRBV12-5	TGTGCTAGTGGTTTGTCGTCTAGCTACAGGGGGTACGAGCAGTACTTC	CASGLSSSYRGYEQYF
TRBJ1-2	TRBD1	NA	TRBV7-2	TGTGCCAGCAGCCCCGGGACAGGGGGCGTGAGAGACTATGGCTACACCTTC	CASSPGTGGVRDYGYTF
TRBJ1-2	TRBD1	once	TRBV5-1	TGCGCCAGCAGCTTGGCGGGGACAGGGCTGTGGGGGTCCTATGGCTACACCTTC	CASSLAGTGLWGSYGYTF
TRBJ2-7	TRBD1	NA	TRBV14	TGTGCCAGCAGCCAAATAGGGGGACAGAATTACGAGCAGTACTTC	CASSQIGGQNYEQYF
TRBJ2-7	TRBD2	NA	TRBV27	TGTGCCAGCAGGGGACTAGCGGGAAACTCCTACGAGCAGTACTTC	CASRGLAGNSYEQYF
TRBJ2-7	NA	NA	TRBV28	TGTGCCAGCAGTTTATCCGGGACCCCCTACGAGCAGTACTTC	CASSLSGTPYEQYF
TRBJ1-6	NA	NA	TRBV3-1/TRBV3-2	TGTGCCAGCAGCCAAGTCGGGGGGGCGGCTAATTCACCCCTCCACTTT	CASSQVGGAANSPLHF
TRBJ1-2	NA	few	TRBV6-1	TGTGCCAGCAGTGAAATTCGGGGAGGCTACACCTTC	CASSEIRGGYTF
TRBJ2-2	TRBD2	NA	TRBV2	TGTGCCAGCAGTGCCCTAGCGGGGGCCAACACCGGGGAGCTGTTTTTT	CASSALAGANTGELFF
TRBJ1-2	NA	NA	TRBV5-1	TGCGCCAGCAGCTTGGAAGGGGACTATGGCTACACCTTC	CASSLEGDYGYTF
TRBJ2-1	TRBD2	NA	TRBV4-3	TGCGCCAGCAGCCCTCTAGCGGGAGGGTACAATGAGCAGTTCTTC	CASSPLAGGYNEQFF
TRBJ2-7	NA	NA	TRBV7-9	TGTGCCAGCAGCTTCGGTCTGATCTACGAGCAGTACTTC	CASSFGLIYEQYF
TRBJ2-7	TRBD2	NA	TRBV7-2	TGTGCCAGCAGCTTAGGTCCTAGCGGGAGCATTTACTCCTACGAGCAGTACTTC	CASSLGPSGSIYSYEQYF
TRBJ2-4	NA	NA	TRBV27	TGTGCCAGCAGTTTATCGGTACTTGCCAAAAACATTCAGTACTTC	CASSLSVLAKNIQYF
TRBJ1-3	TRBD1	NA	TRBV11-2	TGTGCCAGCAGTTACGACAGGGGTGGAAACACCATATATTTT	CASSYDRGGNTIYF
TRBJ1-5	NA	NA	TRBV28	TGTGCCAGCAGTGGACGGGCAGTGGGCAATCAGCCCCAGCATTTT	CASSGRAVGNQPQHF
TRBJ2-2	NA	once	TRBV19	TGTGCCAGTAGGGCGGGCGGGAACACCGGGGAGCTGTTTTTT	CASRAGGNTGELFF
TRBJ1-1	NA	NA	TRBV18	TGTGCCAGCTCGCAGGGGATGAACACTGAAGCTTTCTTT	CASSQGMNTEAFF
TRBJ2-5	TRBD2	NA	TRBV6-4	TGTGCCAGCAGTGAAAGAGCGGGAGGCCAAGAGACCCAGTACTTC	CASSERAGGQETQYF
TRBJ1-1	NA	NA	TRBV5-6	TGTGCCAGCAGCTTGGGGCGCCGTAACACTGAAGCTTTCTTT	CASSLGRRNTEAFF